These 26 T cell receptor beta chains came from one sample sequenced in a study of tissue T cells after allogeneic stem cell transplantation (dated by TCRdb to 2021 to 2024). Library construction relied on the immunoSEQ multiplex PCR assay. TCRdb took this table from immuneACCESS and kept in-frame rearrangements with V and J called. Such tables lack part of the clones; where checked against another copy, unresolved V genes explain under half of the gap, and the rest is unexplained. A total of 9,500 to 15,000 clones appear in this sample, 70% of them only once. The ten largest make up approximately 15% of the sample. The time point label, as the study defines it: human tissue collected at research (rapid) autopsy. The material was tissue from the right colon, obtained at autopsy. The receptors here all came from a woman between 18 and 49 years old with breast cancer.

The chain carries TRBV6-4 and TRBJ2-3; possibly TRBD1 or TRBD2 for D (5 bases each). CDR1 is MRHNA and CDR2 is SNTAGT in the germline V gene. The V gene lost 2 bases and the J gene lost 3 bases, with 12 bases spanning the gap. This CDR3 has 15 residues. CDR3 coding DNA: TGTGCCAGCAGTGACGGGGGAACAGAGACAGATACGCAGTATTTT. Amino acid sequence: CASSDGGTETDTQYF.

Points on this clone: Distinct nucleotide sequences in the sample also encode this CDR3. The J gene is TRBJ2-7, the V gene TRBV6-2 or TRBV6-3, with D possibly being TRBD2 (6 bases). The V and J ends lost 2 bases and 0 bases respectively, with 8 bases between them. Germline lookup yields CDR1 MNHEY and CDR2 SVGEGT. CDR3 length: 14 residues. Here the CDR3 reads CASSYVGGSYEQYF. For the CDR3, the DNA is TGTGCCAGCAGTTACGTCGGGGGCTCCTACGAGCAGTACTTC.

This clone was counted a single time. The rearrangement joins TRBV6-2 or TRBV6-3 to TRBJ2-7; 10 bases are a match to TRBD2. The CDR3 is 18 amino acids. The J segment lost 3 bases and the V segment lost 4 bases, leaving 15 bases of the junction unmatched. Germline V gives CDR1 MNHEY, CDR2 SVGEGT. This CDR3 is CASSFQAFSASGSYEQYF. The CDR3 DNA reads as TGTGCCAGCAGTTTCCAGGCTTTCTCGGCTAGCGGGAGCTACGAGCAGTACTTC.

The chain couples TRBV19 to TRBJ1-1; D unresolved. CDR1 LNHDA and CDR2 SQIVND come from the germline V gene (reference sequence). The ends were cut back, 7 bases at V and 1 base at J, with 4 bases in the middle. The CDR3 is made up of 11 amino acids. CDR3 region: CASNQNTEAFF. CDR3 bases: TGTGCCAGTAATCAGAACACTGAAGCTTTCTTT.

This rearrangement joins TRBV21-1 to TRBJ1-3. TRBV21-1 is a pseudogene segment. The CDR3 covers 14 residues. The CDR3 sequence: CASSKGDSGNTIYF. CDR3 in DNA: TGTGCCAGCAGCAAAGGGGACTCTGGAAACACCATATATTTT.

The genes are TRBV19 and TRBJ2-1; TRBD1 agrees at 7 bases. Germline CDR1 and CDR2: LNHDA and SQIVND (reference sequence). J lost 2 bases, V lost 5 bases, and 12 bases had no gene match. CDR3 length: 17 amino acids. CDR3 sequence reads: CASSSRFDRVTYNEQFF. In nucleotides, the CDR3 is TGTGCCAGTAGTTCGCGCTTCGACAGGGTTACCTACAATGAGCAGTTCTTC.

The chain uses TRBV28 and TRBJ1-2; D ambiguous. Germline CDR1 reads MDHEN; CDR2 reads SYDVKM. V lost 7 bases to trimming and J lost 11 bases, with 20 bases between them. The CDR3 has 13 residues. Here the CDR3 DNA reads TGTGCCAGCATCCCTTCATCCGAGGGCGCGTACACCTTC. This translates into CASIPSSEGAYTF.

This clone was seen a few times. The chain links TRBV7-2 to TRBJ2-7; possibly TRBD1 for D (6 bases). Germline V gene data show CDR1 as SGHTA and CDR2 as FQGNSA. The CDR3 extends over 14 amino acids. V lost 5 bases, J lost 6 bases, and 17 bases lay in between. The CDR3 DNA sequence: TGTGCCAGCAGCCCGAGCCGACAGGTTGTCGAGCAGTACTTC. Amino acid sequence: CASSPSRQVVEQYF.

This clone was counted a few times. This sequence joins TRBV7-2 and TRBJ2-7, with 9 nucleotides matching TRBD2. CDR1 and CDR2 (germline): SGHTA, FQGNSA. V shed 7 bases and J 5 bases; nucleotides not matched to a gene: 12. This CDR3 is built from 15 residues. The DNA for the CDR3 is TGTGCCAGCAACCTAGGCCCTAGCGGGAACCACGAGCAGTACTTC. This gives the protein CASNLGPSGNHEQYF.

Relative to its sample, this clone is large. The junction departs from the called germline gene at one end, perhaps through a read error. This chain links TRBV7-7 with TRBJ2-7, with TRBD2 matching over 7 bases. Germline V gene lookup returns CDR1 SSHAT and CDR2 FNYEAQ (reference sequence). The CDR3 covers 15 residues. This CDR3 is CASSLSSGPAYEQYF. The CDR3 DNA is TGTGCTAGCAGCTTGTCTAGCGGCCCAGCCTACGAGCAGTACTTC.

The CDR3 sequence: CASSQTSRTEAFF. The CDR3 bases are TGTGCCAGCAGCCAGACCAGCAGGACTGAAGCTTTCTTT. The V call is TRBV7-9, the J call TRBJ1-1; D is ambiguous. Deletions cut 5 bases from V and 5 bases from J, with 12 bases between. Germline V gives CDR1 SEHNR, CDR2 FQNEAQ (reference sequence). The CDR3 runs to 13 residues.

The chain is built from TRBV6-5 and TRBJ1-2, with D possibly being TRBD1 (5 bases). The CDR3 sequence is 13 residues long. V was cut by 7 bases and J by 7 bases, with 16 bases left in between. CDR1 and CDR2 (germline): MNHEY, SVGAGI. As DNA, the CDR3 is TGTGCCAGCACCCTCGGGGGGTCGGGTGGCTACACCTTC. It encodes CASTLGGSGGYTF.

Comment on this clone: Other nucleotide sequences in the sample specify the same CDR3. The CDR3 nucleotides read TGTGCCAGTTCGTTACGGAGCTATGGCTACACCTTC. This codes for CASSLRSYGYTF. The chain is built from TRBV19 and TRBJ1-2; D is uncertain. Germline loops: CDR1 LNHDA, CDR2 SQIVND (reference sequence). CDR3 length: 12 amino acids. With 8 bases removed from V and 4 bases from J, the gap between germline ends came to 11 bases. The full variable domain, in which reference TRBV19 and TRBJ1-2 provide the parts outside the CDR3, is DGGITQSPKYLFRKEGQNVTLSCEQNLNHDAMYWYRQDPGQGLRLIYYSQIVNDFQKGDIAEGYSVSREKKESFPLTVTSAQKNPTAFYLCASSLRSYGYTFGSGTRLTVV.

V usage is TRBV3-1 (or the pseudogene TRBV3-2) and J usage is TRBJ2-7; possible D gene TRBD2, 6 bases. Germline CDR1 reads LGHDT; CDR2 reads YNNKEL (reference sequence). This CDR3 has 15 amino acids. V shed 4 bases and J shed 0 bases, with 13 bases lying between them. The CDR3 sequence is CASSPSGGSSYEQYF. In DNA form, the CDR3 reads TGTGCCAGCAGCCCATCTGGGGGGAGCTCCTACGAGCAGTACTTC.

The gene calls are TRBV9 and TRBJ1-5; D ambiguous. Trimming took 2 bases from V and 6 from J, leaving 9 bases between them. Looked up from germline, CDR1 is SGDLS and CDR2 is YYNGEE. The CDR3 is 13 residues long. Here the CDR3 DNA reads TGTGCCAGCAGCGTCTCGCCATTTCAGCCCCAGCATTTT. Residues: CASSVSPFQPQHF.

This clone has a single count. The chain carries TRBV6-2 or TRBV6-3 and TRBJ2-5; 12 bases are a match to TRBD2. This CDR3 region has 16 residues. J lost 7 bases, V lost 4 bases, and 10 bases had no gene match. Germline V gene lookup returns CDR1 MNHEY and CDR2 SVGEGT. As DNA, the CDR3 is TGTGCCAGCAGTTCCACGACTAGCGGGGGAGGAGGGACCCAGTACTTC. This encodes CASSSTTSGGGGTQYF.

This chain connects TRBV4-2 to TRBJ2-7, with D uncertain. This CDR3 spans 15 amino acids. CDR1 LGHNA and CDR2 YNFKEQ come from the germline V gene. The V end lost 0 bases, the J end lost 2 bases, and 11 bases lay between the germline ends. The CDR3 region is CASSQEGESAYEQYF. The CDR3 DNA is TGTGCCAGCAGCCAAGAGGGTGAGAGCGCCTACGAGCAGTACTTC.

The chain employs TRBV4-2 and TRBJ1-2; 8 nucleotides line up with TRBD1. The CDR3 contains 15 residues. J lost 4 bases, V lost 0 bases, and 4 bases had no gene match. Germline V CDR1 and CDR2: LGHNA, YNFKEQ. DNA of the CDR3: TGTGCCAGCAGCCAAGATTCAACAGGGGGCTATGGCTACACCTTC. It specifies CASSQDSTGGYGYTF.

The chain combines TRBV7-2 with TRBJ2-3; perhaps TRBD2 as D (6 bases). CDR1 and CDR2 from the germline V gene are SGHTA and FQGNSA. The CDR3 sequence is 13 residues long. V was pared by 5 bases and J by 4 bases, with 10 bases between. The CDR3 DNA is TGTGCCAGCAGCCCTCAGCGGGCAGATACGCAGTATTTT. Protein: CASSPQRADTQYF. Supplemented by reference TRBV7-2 and TRBJ2-3, the full variable domain reads GAGVSQSPSNKVTEKGKDVELRCDPISGHTALYWYRQSLGQGLEFLIYFQGNSAPDKSGLPSDRFSAERTGGSVSTLTIQRTQQEDSAVYLCASSPQRADTQYFGPGTRLTVL.

This chain uses TRBV5-6 with TRBJ1-2, with no clear D. The length of the CDR3 is 14 residues. Germline V gene data show CDR1 as SGHDT and CDR2 as YYEEEE. V was cut by 6 bases and J by 6 bases, with 18 bases left in between. CDR3: CASKEEWDSHGYTF. The CDR3 bases are TGTGCCAGCAAAGAGGAATGGGATTCACATGGCTACACCTTC.

The CDR3: CASSLEAGGYNEQFF. The CDR3 DNA follows: TGCGCCAGCAGCTTGGAGGCGGGGGGCTACAATGAGCAGTTCTTC. This chain links TRBV5-1 with TRBJ2-1; 8 bases fit TRBD2. This CDR3 has 15 amino acids. CDR1 is SGHRS and CDR2 is YFSETQ in the germline V gene. Trimming cost V 0 bases and J 3 bases; bases outside gene matches: 2.

This sequence joins TRBV7-9 and TRBJ1-2, with 9 bases that match TRBD1. The CDR3 runs to 13 residues. The V segment lost 5 bases and the J segment 8 bases; nucleotides outside the gene matches: 6. Germline lookup yields CDR1 SEHNR and CDR2 FQNEAQ (reference sequence). This chain's CDR3 is CASSPRTGEGYTF. The CDR3 bases are TGTGCCAGCAGCCCTAGGACAGGGGAAGGCTACACCTTC.

The gene calls are TRBV7-2 and TRBJ2-1, with 10 bases that match TRBD2. V shed 4 bases and J 10 bases; nucleotides not matched to a gene: 16. The CDR3 loop spans 17 amino acids. The germline CDR1 and CDR2 sequences are SGHTA and FQGNSA. CDR3 DNA: TGTGCCAGCAGCTCCAAACGCGGAGCGGGGGGGCCCGGAGAGCAGTTCTTC. It translates to CASSSKRGAGGPGEQFF. The complete variable domain, with remaining parts taken from reference TRBV7-2 and TRBJ2-1, reads GAGVSQSPSNKVTEKGKDVELRCDPISGHTALYWYRQSLGQGLEFLIYFQGNSAPDKSGLPSDRFSAERTGGSVSTLTIQRTQQEDSAVYLCASSSKRGAGGPGEQFFGPGTRLTVL.

This chain uses TRBV12-3 or TRBV12-4 with TRBJ2-2; perhaps TRBD2 as D (6 bases). The CDR3 totals 12 residues. V lost 4 bases and J lost 7, with 7 bases in between. This CDR3 reads CASSWGGGELFF. Written as DNA, the CDR3 is TGTGCCAGCAGTTGGGGAGGCGGGGAGCTGTTTTTT.

The gene calls are TRBV7-2 and TRBJ2-1, with TRBD2 matching 15 bases. Germline CDR1 and CDR2: SGHTA and FQGNSA. With 3 bases clipped from V and 10 bases from J, the junction kept 16 bases outside the gene matches. There are 19 residues in the CDR3. CDR3 protein: CASSFPRTLTGLAGGEQFF. CDR3 sequence (DNA): TGTGCCAGCAGCTTCCCCAGAACCCTCACGGGACTAGCGGGAGGCGAGCAGTTCTTC.

This clone was seen only once. This CDR3 is also generated by other DNA sequences in the sample. The CDR3 nucleotides read TGTGCCAGCAGCGAACGGACAGGGCGCACTGAAGCTTTCTTT. Its protein product is CASSERTGRTEAFF. The V and J genes are TRBV9 and TRBJ1-1; TRBD1 agrees at 8 bases. Germline V CDR1 and CDR2: SGDLS, YYNGEE. The CDR3 length is 14 residues. V dropped 3 bases and J dropped 4; count of bases not matched to a gene: 5.